The T cell receptor beta chain described here comes from a study of OX40 agonist ivuxolimab in advanced cancers. For the study at large: While on treatment, patients had intravenous ivuxolimab at 0.01 to 10 mg/kg every 2 weeks. Dose-escalation patients suffered from hepatocellular carcinoma, melanoma, renal cell or head and neck cancer.

On this clone: Its antigen is not identified.

Overall study findings and caveats: In the 0.1 to 3.0 mg/kg range, CD4+ and CD8+ blood T cells had expanded clonally by week 6.

The repertoire was sequenced with immunoSEQ multiplex PCR; TCRdb's copy has only in-frame clones and lacks some. The profile covers about 65,000 clones, with over 75% appearing a single time and 0.35% to 0.45% taken by the ten largest. CDR3 length: 15 amino acids. Germline CDR1 reads SNHLY; CDR2 reads FYNNEI. V was pared by 5 bases and J by 0 bases, with 14 bases between. The sample was CD4+ or CD8+ T cells sorted from blood, taken in a trial of the OX40 agonist ivuxolimab. The rearrangement uses TRBV2 and TRBJ2-7; perhaps TRBD1 as D (6 bases). The source is an adult with an advanced solid tumor such as melanoma, head and neck, liver or kidney cancer. The CDR3 region is CASSSTGFSSYEQYF. Written as DNA, the CDR3 is TGTGCCAGCAGTTCGACAGGATTTAGCTCCTACGAGCAGTACTTC.